The 22 T cell receptor beta chains below all came from one sample that was sequenced in a study of blood T cell repertoires in COVID-19. Repertoires were generated with immunoSEQ multiplex PCR, while TCRdb's copy carries only in-frame clones and drops some. The sample includes about 95,000 clones, around nine tenths of them seen just once. Sequenced input: peripheral blood. The receptors shown here come from a woman aged 70-85 years with acute or convalescent COVID-19.

This clone was seen only a few times. The CDR3 DNA is TGCGCCAGCAGCTTGACCCCCGGGGTGGATCAGCCCCAGCATTTT. Translating gives CASSLTPGVDQPQHF. The chain employs TRBV5-1 and TRBJ1-5; D unclear. CDR1 and CDR2 from the germline V gene are SGHRS and YFSETQ. This CDR3 contains 15 residues. V lost 1 base and J lost 5, with 13 bases in between.

V usage is TRBV24-1 and J usage is TRBJ2-1, with D unresolved. The CDR3 runs 13 residues. Germline V gene data show CDR1 as KGHDR and CDR2 as SFDVKD. V was pared by 5 bases and J by 10 bases, with 14 bases between. DNA of the CDR3: TGTGCCACCAGTGGAACAAGAATGGTCGAGCAGTTCTTC. It codes for CATSGTRMVEQFF.

The V call is TRBV3-1 (or the pseudogene TRBV3-2), the J call TRBJ2-3, with 15 bases lining up with TRBD2. Germline V gene data show CDR1 as LGHDT and CDR2 as YNNKEL (reference sequence). The V gene end was trimmed by 4 bases and the J gene end by 2 bases; junction bases not matched to a gene: 4. This CDR3 is built from 17 residues. The DNA for the CDR3 is TGTGCCAGCAGCCCGGGACTAGCGGGGGGACCCACAGATACGCAGTATTTT. As protein: CASSPGLAGGPTDTQYF.

The rearrangement uses TRBV9 and TRBJ2-1; a possible D gene is TRBD2 (5 bases). Germline CDR1 and CDR2: SGDLS and YYNGEE. This CDR3 comprises 15 residues. Trimming stripped 0 bases from V and 6 bases from J, with 13 bases between. CDR3 sequence (DNA): TGTGCCAGCAGCGTAGTTGGAGGTCTGAGCAATGAGCAGTTCTTC. It specifies CASSVVGGLSNEQFF. Full variable domain (missing parts from reference TRBV9 and TRBJ2-1): DSGVTQTPKHLITATGQRVTLRCSPRSGDLSVYWYQQSLDQGLQFLIQYYNGEERAKGNILERFSAQQFPDLHSELNLSSLELGDSALYFCASSVVGGLSNEQFFGPGTRLTVL.

This chain uses TRBV5-4 with TRBJ2-5, with D possibly TRBD2 on 6 matching bases. This CDR3 is 15 amino acids long. Per the germline V gene, CDR1 is SGHNT and CDR2 is YYREEE (reference sequence). Trimming took 4 bases from V and 1 from J, leaving 14 bases between them. The CDR3 DNA sequence: TGTGCCAGCAGCCGCCAAGGGAGGTCCCAAGAGACCCAGTACTTC. It yields the protein CASSRQGRSQETQYF.

This sequence joins TRBV5-1 and TRBJ1-2; no reliable D call. Per the germline V gene, CDR1 is SGHRS and CDR2 is YFSETQ. The V and J ends lost 0 bases and 2 bases respectively, with 5 bases between them. This CDR3 contains 13 residues. The DNA for the CDR3 is TGCGCCAGCAGCTTGGAACAGAACTATGGCTACACCTTC. Residues: CASSLEQNYGYTF.

This clone was seen only once. The chain uses TRBV24-1 and TRBJ1-6; 9 bases agree with TRBD1. Unmatched junction bases numbered 7, after V lost 2 bases and J lost 9 bases. The CDR3 consists of 16 residues. The germline CDR1 and CDR2 sequences are KGHDR and SFDVKD. CDR3 DNA sequence: TGTGCCACCAGTGATTCAAAACAGGGGGCTGGTTCACCCCTCCACTTT. This encodes CATSDSKQGAGSPLHF.

The table lists this clone with a count of one. V is TRBV4-2 and J is TRBJ2-3; D gene ambiguous. The CDR3 length is 16 residues. V was clipped by 1 base and J by 2 bases, with 13 bases between them. From germline, CDR1 is LGHNA and CDR2 YNFKEQ. The CDR3, as DNA: TGTGCCAGCAGCCAAGTCAGTAACCACAACACAGATACGCAGTATTTT. This sequence encodes CASSQVSNHNTDTQYF.

The CDR3 DNA follows: TGCGCCAGCAGTCAACAGGTGAACACTGAAGCTTTCTTT. It yields the protein CASSQQVNTEAFF. The chain links TRBV4-1 to TRBJ1-1; weak D call: TRBD1 (5 bases). V gave up 6 bases and J gave up 0 bases, with 8 bases separating them. CDR3 length: 13 amino acids. Germline loops: CDR1 MGHRA, CDR2 YSYEKL.

The gene calls are TRBV5-4 and TRBJ2-1, with TRBD2 identical over 10 bases. Germline values: CDR1 SGHNT, CDR2 YYREEE (reference sequence). V shed 0 bases and J 6 bases; nucleotides not matched to a gene: 9. The CDR3 loop spans 17 amino acids. CDR3 sequence (DNA): TGTGCCAGCAGCTTGGCTAGCGGGGGTGTGAGGGCCAATGAGCAGTTCTTC. Residues: CASSLASGGVRANEQFF.

The CDR3 region has the DNA TGTGCCAGCAGCCTAGGACAGGGGGTCACCTCTGGAAACACCATATATTTT. It yields the protein CASSLGQGVTSGNTIYF. J is TRBJ1-3 and V is TRBV4-2; 10 positions agree with TRBD1. In germline, CDR1 is LGHNA, CDR2 YNFKEQ. V lost 4 bases, J lost 0 bases, and 6 bases stayed unmatched. This CDR3 is built from 17 residues.

The V gene is TRBV28, the J gene TRBJ1-5; TRBD1 matches at 7 bases. This CDR3 has 14 residues. Germline V gene data show CDR1 as MDHEN and CDR2 as SYDVKM. After removal of 8 bases from V and 0 bases from J, the junction contained 4 bases not matched to a gene. The CDR3 DNA reads as TGTGCCAGCCTACAGGGGAATAGCAATCAGCCCCAGCATTTT. Translating it yields CASLQGNSNQPQHF.

This clone turned up a few times. The rearrangement links TRBV15 to TRBJ1-2, with D possibly TRBD1 on 6 matching bases. This CDR3 is 15 amino acids long. Looked up from germline, CDR1 is LNHNV and CDR2 is YYDKDF (reference sequence). Trimming left V 0 bases short and J 4 bases short, with 12 bases between. The DNA for the CDR3 is TGTGCCACCAGCAGAGAACAGGGATCCCCCTATGGCTACACCTTC. Protein: CATSREQGSPYGYTF.

The V and J genes are TRBV6-5 and TRBJ2-3; 12 nucleotides align to TRBD2. The CDR3 loop spans 16 amino acids. V lost 0 bases, J lost 7 bases, and 5 bases stayed unmatched. Germline assignment: CDR1 MNHEY and CDR2 SVGAGI. The CDR3 DNA sequence: TGTGCCAGCAGTTACTCTACTAGCGGGAGGTTAAATACGCAGTATTTT. Amino acid sequence: CASSYSTSGRLNTQYF.

The chain combines TRBV9 with TRBJ2-2; the D is unclear. Germline lookup yields CDR1 SGDLS and CDR2 YYNGEE. The CDR3 is 13 residues long. Trimming removed 0 bases at V and 8 bases at J, with 8 bases between. The CDR3 bases are TGTGCCAGCAGCGTAGCTACGACTGGGGAGCTGTTTTTT. Translating gives CASSVATTGELFF.

This chain uses TRBV28 with TRBJ2-3, with 7 bases identical to TRBD2. This CDR3 region has 15 residues. The germline V gene encodes CDR1 MDHEN and CDR2 SYDVKM. V dropped 3 bases and J dropped 1; count of bases not matched to a gene: 4. Written as DNA, the CDR3 is TGTGCCAGCAGTTTTTGGCGGGAGCGCACAGATACGCAGTATTTT. As protein: CASSFWRERTDTQYF.

CDR3 coding DNA: TGCGCCAGCAGCTTGGGCGTTGGAGGGAGTACCTACGAGCAGTACTTC. Its translation is CASSLGVGGSTYEQYF. The J gene is TRBJ2-7, the V gene TRBV5-1, with D tentatively TRBD2 (6 bases). Trimming stripped 0 bases from V and 2 bases from J, with 15 bases between. Germline assignment: CDR1 SGHRS and CDR2 YFSETQ. The CDR3 spans 16 residues.

The chain recombines TRBV2 with TRBJ2-7; 9 nucleotides match TRBD1. The V gene end was trimmed by 3 bases and the J gene end by 3 bases; junction bases not matched to a gene: 3. The CDR3 length is 14 residues. Germline V lookup: CDR1 SNHLY, CDR2 FYNNEI. CDR3 residues: CASSEDRGSYEQYV. In DNA form, the CDR3 reads TGTGCCAGCAGTGAGGACAGGGGAAGCTACGAGCAGTACGTC.

This chain links TRBV6-5 with TRBJ2-5, with TRBD1 matching 7 bases. Germline CDR1 and CDR2: MNHEY and SVGAGI. This CDR3 has 15 residues. V lost 6 bases to trimming and J lost 4 bases; unmatched junction nucleotides: 11. CDR3 region: CASSVRQGIRETQYF. CDR3 bases: TGTGCCAGCAGCGTAAGACAGGGAATAAGAGAGACCCAGTACTTC.

V usage is TRBV6-1 and J usage is TRBJ2-7; D is possibly TRBD2 (5 bases). Germline V gene lookup returns CDR1 MNHNS and CDR2 SASEGT. V lost 0 bases, J lost 4 bases, and 22 bases lay in between. The CDR3 has 18 amino acids. The CDR3 loop is CASSEAFARTGGGYEQYF. DNA of the CDR3: TGTGCCAGCAGTGAAGCTTTCGCCCGGACGGGCGGCGGGTACGAGCAGTACTTC.

J is TRBJ1-5 and V is TRBV19; 7 nucleotides align to TRBD1. V shed 5 bases, J shed 1 base, and the junction held 8 bases outside the gene matches. The CDR3 has 16 residues. Germline assignment: CDR1 LNHDA and CDR2 SQIVND (reference sequence). CDR3 DNA: TGTGCCAGTAGTTCGACACAGGGGCTCAGCAATCAGCCCCAGCATTTT. Amino acids: CASSSTQGLSNQPQHF.

The V gene is TRBV5-6, the J gene TRBJ1-5; the match to TRBD1 covers 7 bases. With 4 bases clipped from V and 8 bases from J, the junction kept 6 bases outside the gene matches. The germline V gene has CDR1 SGHDT and CDR2 YYEEEE. The CDR3 loop spans 13 amino acids. The CDR3: CASSATGKEPQHF. DNA of the CDR3: TGTGCCAGCAGCGCGACAGGGAAAGAGCCCCAGCATTTT.